This T cell receptor (gamma chain) was captured in a study of intestinal T cells in coeliac disease. TRG repertoires were amplified with LymphoTrack primers from roughly 0.2 ug of biopsy DNA. TCRdb re-called clones from the multiplex PCR reads via CATT. The profile covers about 660 gamma-chain clones, with roughly 49% appearing a single time and around 15% taken by the ten largest. On this clone itself: Its target is unknown.

Each case's genomic DNA was extracted from ten approximately 5.5-µm formalin-fixed paraffin-embedded scrolls. General study findings and limits: With TRG, roughly 94% of biopsies (about 95% of the roughly 54) were classified correctly. Age differed significantly between coeliac patients and controls. Reported leave-one-out accuracy of TRD kmer clustering was around 91%.

The source is a human donor with celiac disease. Sequencing was carried out using a duodenal biopsy.

The CDR3: CACWIRKWPPLGWFKIF. CDR3 DNA sequence: TGTGCCTGCTGGATTAGGAAATGGCCACCACTTGGTTGGTTCAAGATATTT. The genes are TRGV11 and TRGJP1. TRGV11 is recorded as an ORF, its role being uncertain. The CDR3 has 17 amino acids. V gave up 3 bases and J gave up 7 bases; unmatched junction bases: 14.